The next 29 T cell receptor beta chains were all read from a single sample in a study of control samples from healthy donors and cancer patients. The assay was immunoSEQ multiplex PCR, and TCRdb's table has in-frame clones only and misses some. The sample holds 140,000 or so clones, around nine tenths seen once. The source material was blood. The source is a young man in good health.

This rearrangement joins TRBV6-5 to TRBJ2-7; maybe TRBD1 (5 bases). The germline gives CDR1 MNHEY, CDR2 SVGAGI. The V and J ends lost 7 bases and 6 bases respectively, with 7 bases between them. The CDR3 is 10 residues long. CDR3 loop: CASTGLEQYF. The CDR3 region has the DNA TGTGCCAGCACAGGGCTCGAGCAGTACTTC.

This chain joins TRBV27 and TRBJ2-3; possible D gene TRBD2, 5 bases. The ends were cut back, 8 bases at V and 0 bases at J, with 18 bases in the middle. The CDR3 loop spans 16 amino acids. Germline V gene sequence: CDR1 MNHEY, CDR2 SMNVEV (reference sequence). The CDR3 nucleotides are TGTGCCAGCCGGGAATATGGTATAACGAGCACAGATACGCAGTATTTT. Encoded protein: CASREYGITSTDTQYF.

Concerning this clone: Other DNA sequences in this sample translate to the same CDR3. J is TRBJ2-2 and V is TRBV6-5; 8 bases map to TRBD1. Germline V gene sequence: CDR1 MNHEY, CDR2 SVGAGI. After removal of 6 bases from V and 6 bases from J, the junction contained 3 bases not matched to a gene. The CDR3 has 13 residues. The CDR3 DNA reads TGTGCCAGCAGAACAGGGGGGTCCGGGGAGCTGTTTTTT. It codes for CASRTGGSGELFF.

This clone was counted between two and nine times. V usage is TRBV29-1 and J usage is TRBJ1-2; 7 positions agree with TRBD1. This CDR3 is 14 amino acids long. Trimming at V came to 7 bases and at J to 4 bases, leaving 12 bases not matched to a gene. Germline assignment: CDR1 SQVTM and CDR2 ANQGSEA. CDR3 sequence reads: CSAVGDRVGYGYTF. The CDR3 nucleotides read TGCAGCGCCGTGGGTGACAGGGTTGGCTATGGCTACACCTTC.

This chain links TRBV15 with TRBJ1-1; D ambiguous. V was cut by 3 bases and J by 1 base, with 6 bases left in between. Germline V gives CDR1 LNHNV, CDR2 YYDKDF (reference sequence). The CDR3 length is 13 residues. The CDR3 loop is CATSSGGNTEAFF. The CDR3 DNA sequence: TGTGCCACCAGCAGTGGTGGGAACACTGAAGCTTTCTTT.

The chain links TRBV7-9 to TRBJ2-7; D is unclear. The CDR3 contains 16 residues. V was shortened by 1 base and J by 5 bases, with 18 bases between the two germline ends. From germline, CDR1 is SEHNR and CDR2 FQNEAQ (reference sequence). The CDR3 spells CASSLVVEYGSNEQYF. In DNA, the CDR3 is TGTGCCAGCAGCTTAGTAGTTGAATACGGGTCGAACGAGCAGTACTTC.

The chain links TRBV5-4 to TRBJ1-2; no definite D call. This CDR3 region has 16 residues. Per the germline V gene, CDR1 is SGHNT and CDR2 is YYREEE (reference sequence). V lost 0 bases and J 2 bases, leaving 14 bases between the germline ends. The CDR3 here is CASSLAFGAENYGYTF. CDR3 nucleotide sequence: TGTGCCAGCAGCTTGGCCTTTGGAGCAGAGAACTATGGCTACACCTTC.

This chain joins TRBV6-5 and TRBJ1-2; TRBD1 matches at 9 bases. The ends lost 4 bases at V and 8 bases at J; junction bases unmatched: 11. CDR3 length: 15 residues. Germline V gives CDR1 MNHEY, CDR2 SVGAGI. CDR3 loop: CASSSKTGGSRGYTF. DNA of the CDR3: TGTGCCAGCAGTTCCAAGACAGGGGGATCGCGGGGCTACACCTTC.

This clone was recorded only once. The V and J genes are TRBV5-5 and TRBJ1-1; 7 bases agree with TRBD1. The V gene's germline CDR1 is SGHKS and CDR2 YYEKEE (reference sequence). Losses at the gene ends were 4 bases for V and 3 bases for J; bases not matched to a gene: 9. There are 15 residues in the CDR3. CDR3 region: CASSPPDREDTEAFF. The CDR3, as DNA: TGTGCCAGCAGCCCCCCTGACAGGGAGGACACTGAAGCTTTCTTT.

The count of this clone is one. The CDR3 here is CASSTPSGNTDTQYF. The CDR3 region has the DNA TGTGCCAGCAGTACCCCAAGCGGGAACACAGATACGCAGTATTTT. V is TRBV6-5 and J is TRBJ2-3; 7 positions match TRBD2. The germline V gene has CDR1 MNHEY and CDR2 SVGAGI. J was trimmed by 2 bases and V by 5 bases; bases with no gene match: 7. The CDR3 spans 15 residues.

This clone was found a few times. This CDR3 reads CASSPTGFLLPGEKLFF. In nucleotides, the CDR3 is TGTGCCAGCAGCCCGACAGGTTTTCTCCTCCCAGGGGAAAAACTGTTTTTT. This chain links TRBV27 with TRBJ1-4, with a possible D match to TRBD1 (6 bases). Germline CDR1 reads MNHEY; CDR2 reads SMNVEV (reference sequence). With 6 bases removed from V and 8 bases from J, the gap between germline ends came to 25 bases. The CDR3 consists of 17 residues.

The rearrangement joins TRBV25-1 to TRBJ1-6; no clear D gene. The CDR3 sequence is 13 residues long. Trimming cost V 2 bases and J 9 bases, with 8 bases left between them. Looked up from germline, CDR1 is MGHDK and CDR2 is SYGVNS. CDR3 protein: CASSEKSGSPLHF. Written as DNA, the CDR3 is TGTGCCAGCAGTGAAAAGAGCGGTTCACCCCTCCACTTT.

This chain links TRBV7-2 with TRBJ1-1, with no clear D. Trimming stripped 3 bases from V and 1 base from J, with 9 bases between. The germline gives CDR1 SGHTA, CDR2 FQGNSA. The CDR3 is 14 residues long. The CDR3 nucleotides are TGTGCCAGCAGCTTTCAAGGGAAGAACACTGAAGCTTTCTTT. Amino acids: CASSFQGKNTEAFF.

V and J are TRBV6-1 and TRBJ2-1; 10 nucleotides align to TRBD2. This CDR3 contains 17 residues. V gave up 4 bases and J gave up 5 bases; unmatched junction bases: 11. Germline V gene sequence: CDR1 MNHNS, CDR2 SASEGT. The CDR3: CASSVRTSGNIHNEQFF. The DNA of the CDR3 is TGTGCCAGCAGTGTTAGAACTAGCGGGAATATTCACAATGAGCAGTTCTTC.

The chain links TRBV5-8 to TRBJ2-7; 7 nucleotides align to TRBD1. This CDR3 has 12 residues. CDR1 is SGHTS and CDR2 is YDEGEE in the germline V gene. V shed 6 bases and J 7 bases; nucleotides not matched to a gene: 7. As DNA, the CDR3 is TGTGCCAGCACCTCGGACAGGACGGAGCAGTACTTC. As protein: CASTSDRTEQYF.

The chain uses TRBV4-2 and TRBJ1-3; 7 bases match TRBD1. The length of the CDR3 is 15 residues. With V trimmed by 4 bases and J by 3 bases, 6 bases remained unmatched. Germline CDR1 LGHNA, CDR2 YNFKEQ. The CDR3 DNA is TGTGCCAGCAGCCCCGAGACAGGGAGTGGAAACACCATATATTTT. Its protein product is CASSPETGSGNTIYF.

The V and J genes are TRBV2 and TRBJ2-1; no firm D call. Per the germline V gene, CDR1 is SNHLY and CDR2 is FYNNEI. CDR3 length equals 13 residues. Deletions cut 6 bases from V and 4 bases from J, with 10 bases between. The CDR3: CASRGGTYNEQFF. The CDR3 bases are TGTGCCAGCAGAGGCGGTACGTACAATGAGCAGTTCTTC.

The DNA of the CDR3 is TGTGCCAGCAGCCCGGACTTTAGCAATCAGCCCCAGCATTTT. Translated, it gives CASSPDFSNQPQHF. The chain is built from TRBV2 and TRBJ1-5; D unclear. V was trimmed by 6 bases and J by 0 bases, leaving 9 bases between them. Germline V gene data show CDR1 as SNHLY and CDR2 as FYNNEI. This CDR3 has 14 amino acids.

The DNA of the CDR3 is TGTGCCAGCAGCTCCGGAGACAGAAACTATGGCTACACCTTC. Translating gives CASSSGDRNYGYTF. The chain combines TRBV5-6 with TRBJ1-2; possibly TRBD1 for D (5 bases). This CDR3 spans 14 amino acids. The germline gives CDR1 SGHDT, CDR2 YYEEEE. Trimming removed 3 bases at V and 2 bases at J, with 11 bases between. Full variable domain (remainder filled in from reference TRBV5-6 and TRBJ1-2): DAGVTQSPTHLIKTRGQQVTLRCSPKSGHDTVSWYQQALGQGPQFIFQYYEEEERQRGNFPDRFSGHQFPNYSSELNVNALLLGDSALYLCASSSGDRNYGYTFGSGTRLTVV.

The chain recombines TRBV5-1 with TRBJ2-7, with TRBD1 matching over 10 bases. V gave up 3 bases and J gave up 3 bases; unmatched junction bases: 9. Germline V gene lookup returns CDR1 SGHRS and CDR2 YFSETQ. The length of the CDR3 is 16 residues. The CDR3 DNA sequence: TGCGCCAGCAGCTCGGGACAGGGGTTGATAGGCTACGAGCAGTACTTC. It translates to CASSSGQGLIGYEQYF.

This clone was seen only once. The V call is TRBV11-3, the J call TRBJ2-1; 13 bases align to TRBD2. V gave up 5 bases and J gave up 7 bases; unmatched junction bases: 8. CDR1 SGHNT and CDR2 YENEEA come from the germline V gene. The CDR3 is 16 residues long. The CDR3 sequence: CASSPSGTSGMNEQFF. Here the CDR3 DNA reads TGTGCCAGCAGCCCGAGCGGGACTAGCGGGATGAATGAGCAGTTCTTC.

The V and J genes are TRBV21-1 and TRBJ1-3. TRBV21-1 is an annotated pseudogene. The CDR3 sequence is 17 residues long. The chain's CDR3 is CASNPKDQFNSGNTIYF. Here the CDR3 DNA reads TGTGCCAGCAACCCAAAGGATCAGTTCAACTCTGGAAACACCATATATTTT.

The V call is TRBV6-4, the J call TRBJ2-2; 9 positions agree with TRBD2. The CDR3 spans 14 residues. Germline V gene data show CDR1 as MRHNA and CDR2 as SNTAGT. Trimming took 4 bases from V and 5 from J; bases not matched to a gene: 2. The CDR3 spells CASSAAGGTGELFF. The CDR3 nucleotides are TGTGCCAGCAGTGCAGCGGGGGGAACCGGGGAGCTGTTTTTT.

In this sample, this clone is medium-sized. The V call is TRBV3-1 (or the pseudogene TRBV3-2), the J call TRBJ1-1, with a weak D call TRBD1 (5 bases). The CDR3 is 18 residues long. Germline V lookup: CDR1 LGHDT, CDR2 YNNKEL (reference sequence). Trimming left V 0 bases short and J 1 base short, with 18 bases between. In nucleotides, the CDR3 is TGTGCCAGCAGCCAAGAAAGAGAGGGGCCTAGGGAGAACACTGAAGCTTTCTTT. Translated, it gives CASSQEREGPRENTEAFF.

V is TRBV3-1 (or the pseudogene TRBV3-2) and J is TRBJ2-4; 10 bases line up with TRBD2. CDR3 size: 19 residues. Unmatched junction bases numbered 11, after V lost 1 base and J lost 2 bases. Per germline, CDR1 LGHDT and CDR2 YNNKEL (reference sequence). The CDR3 sequence: CASSQGGLAGVLSKNIQYF. DNA of the CDR3: TGTGCCAGCAGCCAAGGAGGGCTAGCGGGAGTCTTATCCAAAAACATTCAGTACTTC.

This chain connects TRBV7-2 to TRBJ1-3; D is undetermined. The CDR3 sequence is 11 residues long. Germline V gene data show CDR1 as SGHTA and CDR2 as FQGNSA. The germline V and J ends were trimmed by 6 bases and 4 bases, with 4 bases remaining between them. The CDR3 spells CASSTGNTIYF. DNA of the CDR3: TGTGCCAGCAGTACCGGAAACACCATATATTTT.

The chain recombines TRBV4-1 with TRBJ1-4; 8 bases match TRBD1. With 4 bases clipped from V and 8 bases from J, the junction kept 9 bases outside the gene matches. The germline CDR1 and CDR2 sequences are MGHRA and YSYEKL. The CDR3 length is 15 residues. CDR3 in amino acids: CASSLLGTGGEKLFF. For the CDR3, the DNA is TGCGCCAGCAGCCTGCTTGGGACAGGAGGGGAAAAACTGTTTTTT.

CDR3 loop: CASSGPGQNNSPLHF. CDR3 DNA: TGCGCCAGCAGTGGTCCGGGACAGAATAATTCACCCCTCCACTTT. V is TRBV5-1 and J is TRBJ1-6; 7 bases align to TRBD1. CDR1 SGHRS and CDR2 YFSETQ come from the germline V gene. CDR3 length: 15 amino acids. The junction had 7 bases not matched to a gene; V was cut back by 5 bases and J by 5 bases.

CDR3 amino acids: CASSFTGSNTGELFF. In nucleotides, the CDR3 is TGTGCCAGCAGCTTTACTGGGTCGAACACCGGGGAGCTGTTTTTT. The rearrangement links TRBV7-9 to TRBJ2-2, with D unresolved. This CDR3 region has 15 residues. V dropped 3 bases and J dropped 0 bases, with 8 bases sitting between them. Germline CDR1 reads SEHNR; CDR2 reads FQNEAQ (reference sequence). The full variable domain, with the rest looked up from reference TRBV7-9 and TRBJ2-2, is DTGVSQNPRHKITKRGQNVTFRCDPISEHNRLYWYRQTLGQGPEFLTYFQNEAQLEKSRLLSDRFSAERPKGSFSTLEIQRTEQGDSAMYLCASSFTGSNTGELFFGEGSRLTVL.